What follows is one T cell receptor (beta chain) and its context. The data derive from a study of CD8 T cells in Susac syndrome. TEMRA cells were enriched by FACS, and CD4+ and CD8+ T cells were negatively isolated. When the RNA was reverse transcribed, random hexamers were used with an input of roughly 0.45 to 1 ug. From the immunoSEQ multiplex PCR reads, TCRdb called clonotypes with MiXCR, one entry per CDR3 protein. Among fewer than 200,000 distinct CDR3 sequences, 90% to 95% were seen once, and the ten largest hold over 0.075%. This receptor was identified in a human donor with Susac syndrome. Sequenced material: CD4+ T cells from PBMCs.

The CDR3 sequence: CASSHVLQITGTPLINEQFF. As DNA, the CDR3 is TGTGCCAGCAGCCATGTTCTACAAATTACCGGGACTCCCCTGATCAATGAGCAGTTCTTC. The chain links TRBV3-1 to TRBJ2-1; tentatively, D is TRBD2 (6 bases). Per the germline V gene, CDR1 is LGHDT and CDR2 is YNNKEL (reference sequence). The CDR3 covers 20 residues. The V end was cut by 3 bases, the J end by 6 bases, with 30 bases between.